The sample holds many counts of the clone carrying this T cell receptor (beta chain). Its target is unknown. Ophthalmopathy patients all had a Clinical Activity Score of at least 3, a NOSPECS grade of at least 4 and disease under 3 months old. Any patient presenting with uncontrolled infection, other autoimmune disease, pregnancy or lactation was left out. Trimming removed 6 bases from V and 5 bases from J, with 16 bases in between. CDR1 is SGHTA, CDR2 FQGTGA, per germline. The length of the CDR3 is 14 residues. TCR beta CDR3 sequences were amplified from RNA transcripts. TCR CDR3 regions were first amplified by RT-PCR with HTBI primers. TCRdb independently ran MiXCR on the multiplex PCR reads; one entry per CDR3 protein. The table lists hundreds of thousands of distinct CDR3 sequences, 17% of them singletons. This sample stems from a study of T cells in Graves' hyperthyroidism and ophthalmopathy. Findings and caveats of the study: In validation, the model predicted ophthalmopathy. These predictions came a median about 6.5 months before onset. Blood also contained most expanded thyroid clonotypes above 0.001.

The chain links TRBV7-3 to TRBJ2-5; D perhaps matches TRBD1 (6 bases). Sequenced: blood. The TCR sequence derives from a woman aged 55-70 years with Graves' ophthalmopathy. The CDR3 bases are TGTGCCAGCAGTTCCCAGGGGATGGGGGAGACCCAGTACTTC. As protein: CASSSQGMGETQYF.